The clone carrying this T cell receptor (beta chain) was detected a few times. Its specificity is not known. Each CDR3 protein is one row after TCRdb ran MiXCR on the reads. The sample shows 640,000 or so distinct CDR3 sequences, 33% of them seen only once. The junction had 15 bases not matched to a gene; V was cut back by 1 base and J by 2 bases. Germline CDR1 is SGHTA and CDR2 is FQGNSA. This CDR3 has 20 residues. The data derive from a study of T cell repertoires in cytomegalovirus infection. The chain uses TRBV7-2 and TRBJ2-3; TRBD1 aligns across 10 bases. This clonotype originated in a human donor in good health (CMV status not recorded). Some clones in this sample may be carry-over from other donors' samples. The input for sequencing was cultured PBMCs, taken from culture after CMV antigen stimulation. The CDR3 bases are TGTGCCAGCAGCTTAGACGGGGGACAGGGGTGGGAGGCCTACACAGATACGCAGTATTTT. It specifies CASSLDGGQGWEAYTDTQYF. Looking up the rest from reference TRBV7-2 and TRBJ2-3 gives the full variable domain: GAGVSQSPSNKVTEKGKDVELRCDPISGHTALYWYRQSLGQGLEFLIYFQGNSAPDKSGLPSDRFSAERTGGSVSTLTIQRTQQEDSAVYLCASSLDGGQGWEAYTDTQYFGPGTRLTVL.